One and the same sample provided the 3 T cell receptor beta chains below, sequenced in a study of beta chain features in type 1 diabetes. Study results and limitations: Among all four CD4+ subsets, Type 1 diabetes patients had TCRB CDR3s that were moderately but significantly shorter.

cDNA synthesis used the whole RNA isolate, giving expressed TCRB sequences. Clones were read by immunoSEQ multiplex PCR, and TCRdb kept only the in-frame ones, dropping some. This sample yields 150,000 to 200,000 clones, of which about 8% are seen a single time; around 0.9% belongs to the top ten. Their target antigens are unknown. Specimen: central memory CD4+ T cells from blood. Every receptor here comes from a woman aged 40 to 55 with type 1 diabetes.

This clone was seen only a few times. The V call is TRBV5-1, the J call TRBJ1-2; 9 nucleotides line up with TRBD1. This CDR3 has 13 amino acids. Germline loops: CDR1 SGHRS, CDR2 YFSETQ. V shed 7 bases, J shed 5 bases, and the junction held 6 bases outside the gene matches. CDR3 amino acids: CASQGGQGYGYTF. CDR3 DNA: TGCGCCAGCCAGGGGGGACAGGGATATGGCTACACCTTC.

The sample holds a few counts of this clone. This sequence joins TRBV7-9 and TRBJ2-1, with TRBD2 matching over 8 bases. CDR3 length: 15 amino acids. CDR1 and CDR2 from the germline V gene are SEHNR and FQNEAQ (reference sequence). The junction had 5 bases not matched to a gene; V was cut back by 2 bases and J by 5 bases. The DNA of the CDR3 is TGTGCCAGCAGCTTATGGCGGGGGGAGAACAATGAGCAGTTCTTC. It translates to CASSLWRGENNEQFF.

The chain combines TRBV6-5 with TRBJ2-7, with TRBD1 matching 7 bases. Germline trimming cut 4 bases from V and 2 bases from J; bases unmatched to any gene: 8. This CDR3 spans 15 amino acids. CDR1 MNHEY and CDR2 SVGAGI come from the germline V gene. CDR3: CASSSGTADTYEQYF. The CDR3 DNA reads as TGTGCCAGCAGTTCCGGGACAGCGGACACCTACGAGCAGTACTTC.